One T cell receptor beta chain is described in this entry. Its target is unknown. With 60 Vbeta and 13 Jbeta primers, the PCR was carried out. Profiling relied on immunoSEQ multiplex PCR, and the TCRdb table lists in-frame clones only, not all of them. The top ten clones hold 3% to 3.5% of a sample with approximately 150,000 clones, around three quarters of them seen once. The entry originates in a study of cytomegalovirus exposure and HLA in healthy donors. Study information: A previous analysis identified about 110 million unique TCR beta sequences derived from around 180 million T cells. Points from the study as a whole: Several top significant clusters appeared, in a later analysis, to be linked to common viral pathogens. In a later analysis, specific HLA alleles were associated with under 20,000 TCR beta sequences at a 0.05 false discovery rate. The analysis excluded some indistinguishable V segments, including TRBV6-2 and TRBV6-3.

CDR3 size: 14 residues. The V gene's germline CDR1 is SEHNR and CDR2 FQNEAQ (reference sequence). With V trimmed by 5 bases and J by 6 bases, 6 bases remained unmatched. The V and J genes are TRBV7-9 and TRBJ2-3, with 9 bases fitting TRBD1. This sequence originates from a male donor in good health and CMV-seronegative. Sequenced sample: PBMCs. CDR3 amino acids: CASSINRGRDTQYF. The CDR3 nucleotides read TGTGCCAGCAGCATAAACAGGGGGCGGGATACGCAGTATTTT.